Described below is a single TCR beta chain sequence and its context. These data are taken from a study of OX40 agonist ivuxolimab in advanced cancers. The CDR3 runs to 16 residues. Germline V gene lookup returns CDR1 SGHRS and CDR2 YFSETQ. The ends were cut back, 0 bases at V and 0 bases at J, with 12 bases in the middle. Clones were sequenced by immunoSEQ multiplex PCR, and TCRdb holds only the in-frame ones, with some missing. The repertoire holds under 75,000 clones, over 80% seen once, with around 0.78% in the top ten. This clonotype was sampled from an adult with an advanced solid tumor such as melanoma, head and neck, liver or kidney cancer. This sequence joins TRBV5-1 and TRBJ1-1; no definite D call. The sample was CD4+ or CD8+ T cells sorted from blood, taken in a trial of the OX40 agonist ivuxolimab. The CDR3 coding sequence is TGCGCCAGCAGCTTGGCGGCAGTTACCATGAACACTGAAGCTTTCTTT. It specifies CASSLAAVTMNTEAFF.